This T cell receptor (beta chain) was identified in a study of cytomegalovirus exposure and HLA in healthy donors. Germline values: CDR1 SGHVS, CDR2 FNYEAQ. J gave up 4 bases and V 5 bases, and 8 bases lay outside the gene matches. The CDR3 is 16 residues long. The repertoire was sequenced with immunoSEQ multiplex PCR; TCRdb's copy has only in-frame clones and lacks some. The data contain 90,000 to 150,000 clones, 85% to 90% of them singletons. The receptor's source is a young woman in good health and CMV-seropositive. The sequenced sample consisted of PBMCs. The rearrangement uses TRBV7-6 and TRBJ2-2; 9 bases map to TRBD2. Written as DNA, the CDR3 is TGTGCCAGCAGCCCGACTAGCGGCCCAAGCACCGGGGAGCTGTTTTTT. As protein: CASSPTSGPSTGELFF.